This entry describes one T cell receptor beta chain. No antigen is known for it. Donors were nominally healthy when sampled, though unrecorded immune exposures were likely. These data are taken from a study of cytomegalovirus exposure and HLA in healthy donors. Study-level information: Early released data had approximately 86 million unique TCRs, all coming from HLA-typed donors.

CDR1 SGHRS and CDR2 YFSETQ come from the germline V gene. CDR3 length equals 15 residues. The ends were cut back, 4 bases at V and 5 bases at J, with 18 bases in the middle. The PCR ran on 60 Vbeta and 13 Jbeta primers. Method: immunoSEQ multiplex PCR; TCRdb's copy keeps in-frame clones and lacks some. The top ten clones hold 0.63% of a sample with under 250,000 clones, 76% of them seen once. Findings and caveats of the study: Later analysis suggested most CMV-associated TCR beta chains were HLA-restricted. A reported reduction in N-insertions relative to the approximately 670-donor mean was seen in an Asian-associated ancestry cluster in a later analysis.

This TCR was sampled from a man aged 18 to 30 in good health and CMV-seronegative. The chain uses TRBV5-1 and TRBJ2-5, with D maybe TRBD1 (6 bases). Sequencing used PBMCs. The DNA for the CDR3 is TGCGCCAGCAGCCCAACGACAGGCGGTGCGGAGACCCAGTACTTC. It yields the protein CASSPTTGGAETQYF.